Presented here are 32 T cell receptor beta chains from one specimen sequenced in a study of T-cell reconstitution after alpha-beta-depleted transplantation in children. As it was prepared, the TCRbeta library received unique molecular identifiers. TCRdb reprocessed the PCR reads via MiXCR and lists one record per CDR3 protein. The sample carries a few hundred thousand distinct CDR3 sequences, approximately 41% recorded once. The source was PBMCs, collected before TCRalphabeta/CD19-depleted stem cell transplant. These TCRs come from a girl aged 2 to 10 with aplastic anemia, due to receive a stem cell transplant.

The J gene is TRBJ2-2, the V gene TRBV4-1; the D is unclear. V was cut by 2 bases and J by 0 bases, with 13 bases left in between. Germline V lookup: CDR1 MGHRA, CDR2 YSYEKL. This CDR3 contains 17 residues. DNA of the CDR3: TGCGCCAGCAGCCAAAGAAGGTACAGCGCGAACACCGGGGAGCTGTTTTTT. Its translation is CASSQRRYSANTGELFF.

In its sample, this clonotype was seen a few times. This chain joins TRBV25-1 and TRBJ2-5; D ambiguous. V was shortened by 3 bases and J by 5 bases, with 10 bases between the two germline ends. Germline CDR1 and CDR2: MGHDK and SYGVNS. CDR3 size: 13 residues. CDR3 region: CASSEGRMETQYF. The CDR3 bases are TGTGCCAGCAGTGAGGGCAGGATGGAGACCCAGTACTTC.

This clonotype appeared a few times. The rearrangement links TRBV20-1 to TRBJ1-2, with 12 bases matching TRBD1. The V gene end was trimmed by 1 base and the J gene end by 7 bases; junction bases not matched to a gene: 13. Germline loops: CDR1 DFQATT, CDR2 SNEGSKA (reference sequence). This CDR3 region has 17 residues. The CDR3 reads CSARGGGTGGLGGGYTF. The CDR3 DNA follows: TGCAGTGCTAGAGGCGGTGGGACAGGGGGCCTCGGCGGTGGCTACACCTTC.

V is TRBV6-5 and J is TRBJ2-7, with unresolved D. The CDR3 is 14 residues long. The germline CDR1 and CDR2 sequences are MNHEY and SVGAGI. V lost 0 bases to trimming and J lost 3 bases, with 9 bases between them. The CDR3 nucleotides are TGTGCCAGCAGTTACTCGTGGGCTAACTACGAGCAGTACTTC. Translating it yields CASSYSWANYEQYF.

The table lists this clonotype with a few counts. V gene TRBV5-6 combines with J gene TRBJ2-2; 7 bases line up with TRBD2. J gave up 4 bases and V 0 bases, and 6 bases lay outside the gene matches. CDR1 is SGHDT and CDR2 is YYEEEE in the germline V gene. The CDR3 runs to 16 residues. The CDR3 nucleotides are TGTGCCAGCAGCTTGGCAGGATCTAGCGGCACCGGGGAGCTGTTTTTT. Translation gives CASSLAGSSGTGELFF.

The chain links TRBV11-1 to TRBJ2-3, with 12 bases lining up with TRBD2. Germline V gene lookup returns CDR1 SGHAT and CDR2 FQDESV (reference sequence). The CDR3 contains 20 residues. With V trimmed by 1 base and J by 1 base, 12 bases remained unmatched. The CDR3 spells CASSLGQGTTSGSRTDTQYF. The CDR3 DNA follows: TGTGCCAGCAGCTTAGGACAGGGAACGACTAGCGGGAGCCGCACAGATACGCAGTATTTT.

The chain employs TRBV5-1 and TRBJ2-7; TRBD1 matches at 11 bases. Germline V CDR1 and CDR2: SGHRS, YFSETQ. The length of the CDR3 is 17 residues. V lost 0 bases and J lost 5; bases outside the gene matches: 10. Here the CDR3 reads CASSLALDGTGGDEQYF. DNA for the CDR3: TGCGCCAGCAGCTTGGCTCTCGACGGGACAGGGGGGGACGAGCAGTACTTC.

This chain links TRBV20-1 with TRBJ2-3; D possibly corresponds to TRBD1 (6 bases). The CDR3 covers 16 residues. Germline assignment: CDR1 DFQATT and CDR2 SNEGSKA (reference sequence). The V end was cut by 1 base, the J end by 3 bases, with 17 bases between. The CDR3 DNA is TGCAGTGCTAGAGTAGGGGGAGACCTTCCAACAGATACGCAGTATTTT. Protein sequence: CSARVGGDLPTDTQYF.

This chain connects TRBV5-1 to TRBJ2-5, with a tentative D call TRBD2 (5 bases). Germline V gives CDR1 SGHRS, CDR2 YFSETQ. This CDR3 comprises 16 residues. V was cut by 0 bases and J by 10 bases, with 22 bases left in between. The DNA for the CDR3 is TGCGCCAGCAGCTTGGTGCCCCAAGCGGACCGTGGGAACCAGTACTTC. Amino acids: CASSLVPQADRGNQYF.

This clonotype turned up a few times. V usage is TRBV5-5 and J usage is TRBJ2-3; D unclear. Germline-derived CDR1 and CDR2 are SGHKS and YYEKEE (reference sequence). The CDR3 is 14 amino acids. The V and J ends lost 4 bases and 5 bases respectively, with 14 bases between them. The CDR3 DNA is TGTGCCAGCAGCATCCGGCCCGACGGAGATACGCAGTATTTT. It yields the protein CASSIRPDGDTQYF.

This clonotype was seen at least ten times. V usage is TRBV9 and J usage is TRBJ2-6; TRBD1 agrees at 7 bases. Germline CDR1 is SGDLS and CDR2 is YYNGEE. J was trimmed by 0 bases and V by 4 bases; bases with no gene match: 4. The CDR3 totals 16 residues. This CDR3 is CASSPHRGSGANVLTF. In DNA form, the CDR3 reads TGTGCCAGCAGCCCCCACAGGGGCTCTGGGGCCAACGTCCTGACTTTC.

This clonotype came up a few times. The chain joins TRBV9 to TRBJ1-2; D may be TRBD1 (6 bases). Germline assignment: CDR1 SGDLS and CDR2 YYNGEE. V lost 4 bases and J 8 bases, leaving 18 bases between the germline ends. This CDR3 region has 14 residues. The CDR3 coding sequence is TGTGCCAGCAGCCCAACAGGGAACAGCCTAGGCTACACCTTC. Amino acids: CASSPTGNSLGYTF.

The table lists this clonotype with many counts. The chain joins TRBV18 to TRBJ2-1; a weak D match, TRBD2 (5 bases). Germline lookup yields CDR1 KGHSH and CDR2 LQKENI. Trimming left V 2 bases short and J 10 bases short, with 9 bases between. The CDR3 covers 12 residues. CDR3 coding DNA: TGTGCCAGCTCACCAGAGAGGGCCGAGCAGTTCTTC. Translated, it gives CASSPERAEQFF.

This clonotype turned up a few times. The rearrangement links TRBV2 to TRBJ2-3; 11 nucleotides match TRBD2. Germline assignment: CDR1 SNHLY and CDR2 FYNNEI. The CDR3 contains 16 residues. V was clipped by 3 bases and J by 3 bases; unmatched bases: 5. CDR3 in amino acids: CASSDRLAGGTDTQYF. Written as DNA, the CDR3 is TGTGCCAGCAGTGACCGGCTAGCGGGAGGAACAGATACGCAGTATTTT.

This clonotype has just a few counts. The chain links TRBV20-1 to TRBJ2-7; no clear D. V was cut by 6 bases and J by 4 bases, with 16 bases left in between. The germline CDR1 and CDR2 sequences are DFQATT and SNEGSKA (reference sequence). CDR3 size: 13 residues. The CDR3 loop is CSARPLEGYEQYF. DNA of the CDR3: TGCAGTGCCCGTCCTCTAGAAGGGTACGAGCAGTACTTC.

This chain uses TRBV10-3 with TRBJ2-5, with 11 bases aligning to TRBD2. Germline CDR1 and CDR2: ENHRY and SYGVKD. This CDR3 is built from 15 residues. V gave up 3 bases and J gave up 5 bases; unmatched junction bases: 5. The CDR3 spells CAISETGTSGETQYF. The CDR3 DNA reads TGTGCCATCAGTGAAACAGGGACTAGCGGTGAGACCCAGTACTTC.

Points on this clonotype: A junction end diverges from the germline sequence, so it may reflect a read error. The chain couples TRBV6-5 to TRBJ1-2; a possible D gene is TRBD1 (6 bases). CDR1 MNHEY and CDR2 SVGAGI come from the germline V gene. The CDR3 consists of 14 residues. In nucleotides, the CDR3 is TGTGCCAGCAGATACTCCACAGGGTCTGGTGGCTACACCTTC. Translating gives CASRYSTGSGGYTF.

The V call is TRBV12-3 or TRBV12-4, the J call TRBJ1-2; D is ambiguous. V lost 4 bases to trimming and J lost 8 bases, with 11 bases between them. The CDR3 contains 12 residues. The CDR3 is CASSYRLSGYTF. In DNA form, the CDR3 reads TGTGCCAGCAGTTACCGACTTAGCGGCTACACCTTC.

The genes are TRBV20-1 and TRBJ1-5, with TRBD1 as a possible D gene (5 bases). This CDR3 contains 13 residues. The germline gives CDR1 DFQATT, CDR2 SNEGSKA (reference sequence). Trimming removed 2 bases from V and 3 bases from J, with 8 bases in between. CDR3 in amino acids: CSARRTLNQPQHF. CDR3 bases: TGCAGTGCTAGAAGGACACTCAATCAGCCCCAGCATTTT.

The V gene is TRBV7-6, the J gene TRBJ2-1; 10 positions match TRBD1. V lost 5 bases to trimming and J lost 6 bases; unmatched junction nucleotides: 4. Germline V CDR1 and CDR2: SGHVS, FNYEAQ. The CDR3 length is 14 residues. The CDR3, as DNA: TGTGCCAGCAGCCCCAGGACAGGGGGCAATGAGCAGTTCTTC. Its translation: CASSPRTGGNEQFF.

This clonotype was seen a handful of times. The chain uses TRBV20-1 and TRBJ2-3; 13 bases are a match to TRBD2. The CDR3 length is 15 residues. Looked up from germline, CDR1 is DFQATT and CDR2 is SNEGSKA (reference sequence). Trimming removed 5 bases from V and 3 bases from J; junction bases left unmatched: 5. The CDR3 is CSAPTSGRGTDTQYF. CDR3 sequence (DNA): TGCAGTGCTCCTACTAGCGGGAGGGGGACAGATACGCAGTATTTT.

This clonotype was seen repeatedly, ten times or more. The gene calls are TRBV7-6 and TRBJ2-1; 9 positions agree with TRBD2. The CDR3 sequence is 18 residues long. CDR1 is SGHVS, CDR2 FNYEAQ, per germline. V trimming: 4 bases; J trimming: 0 bases; junction bases outside the gene matches: 10. CDR3 sequence reads: CASSSLGGRAVSYNEQFF. For the CDR3, the DNA is TGTGCCAGCAGCTCCTTAGGCGGGAGGGCCGTCTCCTACAATGAGCAGTTCTTC.

The chain recombines TRBV11-2 with TRBJ1-1; the D gene is possibly TRBD1 (5 bases). The CDR3 extends over 17 amino acids. Germline lookup yields CDR1 SGHAT and CDR2 FQNNGV. The germline V and J ends were trimmed by 5 bases and 1 base, with 20 bases remaining between them. CDR3 residues: CASSRSGRSGANTEAFF. Here the CDR3 DNA reads TGTGCCAGCAGCAGGTCGGGCAGGTCCGGGGCGAACACTGAAGCTTTCTTT.

The chain combines TRBV5-5 with TRBJ2-4; D is unresolved. Trimming shortened V by 5 bases and J by 0 bases, and 9 bases separated the two germline ends. This CDR3 comprises 14 residues. CDR1 is SGHKS and CDR2 is YYEKEE in the germline V gene (reference sequence). This CDR3 reads CASSSEIAKNIQYF. The CDR3 DNA reads as TGTGCCAGCAGTTCCGAGATAGCCAAAAACATTCAGTACTTC.

This chain connects TRBV27 to TRBJ2-1, with 7 bases lining up with TRBD2. Germline V gives CDR1 MNHEY, CDR2 SMNVEV (reference sequence). The CDR3 spans 15 residues. The V gene end was trimmed by 3 bases and the J gene end by 7 bases; junction bases not matched to a gene: 9. The CDR3: CASSLTAGEWNEQFF. The CDR3 region has the DNA TGTGCCAGCAGTTTGACCGCGGGAGAGTGGAATGAGCAGTTCTTC.

The sample holds one count of this clonotype. The CDR3 reads CAAQLQGNTEAFF. In DNA, the CDR3 is TGTGCCGCCCAGCTGCAGGGCAACACTGAAGCTTTCTTT. V usage is TRBV6-1 and J usage is TRBJ1-1; D is possibly TRBD1 (5 bases). Trimming stripped 11 bases from V and 2 bases from J, with 15 bases between. Looked up from germline, CDR1 is MNHNS and CDR2 is SASEGT. The CDR3 loop spans 13 amino acids.

This sequence joins TRBV12-3 or TRBV12-4 and TRBJ1-2; TRBD1 might be the D (5 bases). This CDR3 comprises 14 residues. Deletions cut 5 bases from V and 5 bases from J, with 15 bases between. The chain's CDR3 is CASSRRDHLYGYTF. Written as DNA, the CDR3 is TGTGCCAGCAGTCGCCGGGACCACCTATATGGCTACACCTTC.

This clonotype was observed a few times. The J gene is TRBJ2-1, the V gene TRBV6-5; possibly TRBD1 or TRBD2 for D (5 bases each). V was trimmed by 4 bases and J by 4 bases, leaving 17 bases between them. Germline assignment: CDR1 MNHEY and CDR2 SVGAGI. The CDR3 totals 16 residues. The CDR3 coding sequence is TGTGCCAGCAGTTCCCCCGGGACCTCAGAATACAATGAGCAGTTCTTC. It encodes CASSSPGTSEYNEQFF.

This chain connects TRBV20-1 to TRBJ2-7; 9 bases are shared with TRBD2. V shed 6 bases, J shed 4 bases, and the junction held 10 bases outside the gene matches. CDR1 DFQATT and CDR2 SNEGSKA come from the germline V gene (reference sequence). CDR3 length: 14 residues. CDR3 sequence reads: CSAPPAGGGYEQYF. The CDR3 DNA is TGCAGTGCCCCGCCCGCGGGAGGGGGATACGAGCAGTACTTC.

This chain links TRBV5-1 with TRBJ1-5; 11 positions match TRBD1. The CDR3 length is 18 residues. Germline V gene data show CDR1 as SGHRS and CDR2 as YFSETQ. Unmatched junction bases numbered 16, after V lost 7 bases and J lost 4 bases. The CDR3, as DNA: TGCGCCAGCCGCGAAGTGGGACAGGGGGTTTCTTGGAATCAGCCCCAGCATTTT. Its protein is CASREVGQGVSWNQPQHF.

This clonotype was detected a few times. V usage is TRBV6-5 and J usage is TRBJ2-1; 7 bases align to TRBD1. V lost 7 bases, J lost 5 bases, and 8 bases stayed unmatched. Germline V CDR1 and CDR2: MNHEY, SVGAGI. The CDR3 is 14 amino acids. For the CDR3, the DNA is TGTGCCAGCATTACAAGACAGGGAAACAATGAGCAGTTCTTC. It yields the protein CASITRQGNNEQFF.

This clonotype came up many times. J is TRBJ2-7 and V is TRBV7-8, with TRBD2 identical over 12 bases. The V gene end was trimmed by 5 bases and the J gene end by 0 bases; junction bases not matched to a gene: 8. CDR1 and CDR2 (germline): SGHVS, FQNEAQ. This CDR3 has 17 residues. The CDR3, as DNA: TGTGCCAGCAGCATGACTAGCGGGAGCCCTAGCTCCTACGAGCAGTACTTC. Translated: CASSMTSGSPSSYEQYF.